Below are 4 T cell receptor beta chains sequenced from a single sample in a study of blood T cell repertoires in COVID-19. Only in-frame clones appear in the TCRdb table, and some are missing; sequencing was by immunoSEQ multiplex PCR. The repertoire includes some 45,000 clones, over 75% of them detected once, and 23% sits in the top ten. Material: peripheral blood. Receptor source: a woman aged 60-75 years with acute or convalescent COVID-19.

The chain employs TRBV21-1 and TRBJ1-5; the table's D gene call, TRBD1, was not cross checked with the DNA. TRBV21-1 is a pseudogene segment. The CDR3 runs to 14 residues. CDR3 nucleotides: TGTGCCAGCAGCAGACAGGGGGAGGATCAGCCCCAGCATTTT. It codes for CASSRQGEDQPQHF.

In this sample, this clone turned up a few times. This chain uses TRBV29-1 with TRBJ1-1; weak D call: TRBD1 (6 bases). CDR3 length: 12 amino acids. Trimming shortened V by 7 bases and J by 8 bases, and 17 bases separated the two germline ends. Germline V gene data show CDR1 as SQVTM and CDR2 as ANQGSEA. Here the CDR3 reads CSAKGGGKEAFF. Here the CDR3 DNA reads TGCAGCGCAAAAGGGGGGGGAAAGGAAGCTTTCTTT.

This chain links TRBV18 with TRBJ2-3; D remains unclear. Looked up from germline, CDR1 is KGHSH and CDR2 is LQKENI. V was clipped by 3 bases and J by 1 base, with 8 bases between them. The CDR3 is 14 amino acids. The CDR3 coding sequence is TGTGCCAGCTCACCGTCTTTTGGCACAGATACGCAGTATTTT. This codes for CASSPSFGTDTQYF.

This chain connects TRBV11-2 to TRBJ1-1; D uncertain. Germline lookup yields CDR1 SGHAT and CDR2 FQNNGV. V shed 6 bases and J shed 0 bases, with 11 bases lying between them. The length of the CDR3 is 14 residues. The CDR3 DNA reads as TGTGCCAGCAGAAAAACCGGGATGAACACTGAAGCTTTCTTT. This sequence encodes CASRKTGMNTEAFF.